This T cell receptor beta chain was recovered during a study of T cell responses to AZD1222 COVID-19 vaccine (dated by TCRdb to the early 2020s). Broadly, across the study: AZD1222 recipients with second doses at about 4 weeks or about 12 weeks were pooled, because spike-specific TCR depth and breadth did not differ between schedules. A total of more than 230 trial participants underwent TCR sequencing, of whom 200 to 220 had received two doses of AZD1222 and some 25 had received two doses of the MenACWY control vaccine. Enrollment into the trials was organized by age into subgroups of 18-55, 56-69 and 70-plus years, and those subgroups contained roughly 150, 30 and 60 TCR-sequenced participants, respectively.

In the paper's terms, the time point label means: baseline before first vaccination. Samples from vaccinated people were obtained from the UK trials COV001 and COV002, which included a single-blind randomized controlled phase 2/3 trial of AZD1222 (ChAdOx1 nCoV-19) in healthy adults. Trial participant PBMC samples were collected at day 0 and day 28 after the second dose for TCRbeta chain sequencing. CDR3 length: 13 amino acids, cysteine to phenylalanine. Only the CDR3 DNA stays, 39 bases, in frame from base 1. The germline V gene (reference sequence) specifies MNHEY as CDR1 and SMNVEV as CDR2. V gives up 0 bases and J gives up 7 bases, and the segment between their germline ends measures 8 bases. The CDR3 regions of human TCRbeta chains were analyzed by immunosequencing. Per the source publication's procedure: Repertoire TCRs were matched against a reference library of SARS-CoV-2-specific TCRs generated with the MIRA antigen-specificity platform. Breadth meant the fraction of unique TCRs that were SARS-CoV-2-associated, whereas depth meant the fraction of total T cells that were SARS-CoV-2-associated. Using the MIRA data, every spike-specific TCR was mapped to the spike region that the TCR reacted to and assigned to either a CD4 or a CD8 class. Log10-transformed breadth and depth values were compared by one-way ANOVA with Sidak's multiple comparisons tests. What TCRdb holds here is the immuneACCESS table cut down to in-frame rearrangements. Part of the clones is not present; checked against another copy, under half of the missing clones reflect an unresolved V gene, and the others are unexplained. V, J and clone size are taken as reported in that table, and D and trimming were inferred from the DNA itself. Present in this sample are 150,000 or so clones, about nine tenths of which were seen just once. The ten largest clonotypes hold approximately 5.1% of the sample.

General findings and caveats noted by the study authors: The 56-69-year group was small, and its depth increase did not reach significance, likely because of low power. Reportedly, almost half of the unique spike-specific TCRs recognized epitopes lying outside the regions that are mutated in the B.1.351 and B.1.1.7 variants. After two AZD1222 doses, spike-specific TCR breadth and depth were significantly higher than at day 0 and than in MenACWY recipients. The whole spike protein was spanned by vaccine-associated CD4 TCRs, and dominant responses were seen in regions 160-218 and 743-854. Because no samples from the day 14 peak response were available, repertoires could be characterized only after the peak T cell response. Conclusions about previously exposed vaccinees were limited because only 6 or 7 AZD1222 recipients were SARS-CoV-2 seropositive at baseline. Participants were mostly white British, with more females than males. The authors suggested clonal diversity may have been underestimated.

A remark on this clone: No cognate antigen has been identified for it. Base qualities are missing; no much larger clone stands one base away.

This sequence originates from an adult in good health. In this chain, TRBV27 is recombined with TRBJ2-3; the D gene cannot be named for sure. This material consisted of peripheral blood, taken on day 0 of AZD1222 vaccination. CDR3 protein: CASSLSGMHTQYF. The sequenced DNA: TGTGCCAGCAGTTTATCAGGGATGCATACGCAGTATTTT.